These 23 T cell receptor beta chains were sequenced from one sample in a study of T cells in women clearing cervical HPV infection. Clones were read by immunoSEQ multiplex PCR, and TCRdb kept only the in-frame ones, dropping some. The repertoire table contains tens of thousands of clones. Sequencing input: blood buffy coat. Receptors were obtained from a woman aged 18 to 75 with a cervical HPV16 infection that either progressed to CIN3+ or cleared (not recorded which).

Note on this clone: The junction shows a germline mismatch at one end, possibly a read error. The CDR3 end falls 3 residues outside the read, so it is completed with the germline J gene. The sample contains more than one DNA sequence encoding this CDR3. This chain links TRBV30 with TRBJ1-3; 7 bases fit TRBD1. This CDR3 comprises 16 residues. Germline CDR1 is GTSNPN and CDR2 is SVGIG (reference sequence). The DNA read from the CDR3 is TGTGCCTGGAGTCACAGGGGATTAACGCCTGGAAACACG. Encoded protein: CAWSHRGLTPGNT. The full-length CDR3 reads as CAWSHRGLTPGNTIYF. The variable domain in full, with the rest retrieved from reference TRBV30 and TRBJ1-3, is SQTIHQWPATLVQPVGSPLSLECTVEGTSNPNLYWYRQAAGRGLQLLFYSVGIGQISSEVPQNLSASRPQDRQFILSSKKLLLSDSGFYLCAWSHRGLTPGNTIYFGEGSWLTVV.

Regarding this clone: Read sequence stops 3 residues before the CDR3 end, and the germline J gene provides the missing end. The V gene is TRBV7-9, the J gene TRBJ1-1; no firm D call. This CDR3 is 14 amino acids long. From germline, CDR1 is SEHNR and CDR2 FQNEAQ (reference sequence). Trimming cost V 2 bases and J 1 base, with 8 bases left between them. CDR3 sequence reads: CASSLQAANTEAFF. Partial CDR3 DNA: TGTGCCAGCAGCTTACAGGCCGCGAACACTGAA.

The CDR3 sequence is CASTVSSGGAADTQYF. CDR3 bases read: TGTGCCAGCACCGTTTCTAGCGGGGGGGCAGCAGATACG. This chain uses TRBV6-2 or TRBV6-3 with TRBJ2-3, with 12 nucleotides matching TRBD2. Read coverage stops 3 residues before the CDR3 terminus; the germline J gene supplies the remainder. The germline V gene encodes CDR1 MNHEY and CDR2 SVGEGT. V lost 7 bases, J lost 4 bases, and 9 bases stayed unmatched. This CDR3 region has 16 residues.

Comments on this clone: Sequencing ends 3 residues short of the CDR3 end; the germline J gene provides the rest. The J gene is TRBJ1-4, the V gene TRBV7-6; 8 positions match TRBD1. V lost 1 base, J lost 2 bases, and 6 bases stayed unmatched. CDR1 and CDR2 from the germline V gene are SGHVS and FNYEAQ. This CDR3 spans 17 amino acids. The DNA read from the CDR3 is TGTGCCAGCAGCTTAGATTCCAGGGGGCCGACTAATGAAAAA. This translates into CASSLDSRGPTNEK. The complete CDR3 reads CASSLDSRGPTNEKLFF. Complete variable domain (other parts from reference TRBV7-6 and TRBJ1-4): GAGVSQSPRYKVTKRGQDVALRCDPISGHVSLYWYRQALGQGPEFLTYFNYEAQQDKSGLPNDRFSAERPEGSISTLTIQRTEQRDSAMYRCASSLDSRGPTNEKLFFGSGTQLSVL.

A note on this clone: Read coverage stops 3 residues before the CDR3 terminus; the germline J gene supplies the remainder. The J gene is TRBJ2-3, the V gene TRBV5-1; TRBD1 agrees at 7 bases. Per the germline V gene, CDR1 is SGHRS and CDR2 is YFSETQ. This CDR3 region has 16 residues. The ends lost 0 bases at V and 2 bases at J; junction bases unmatched: 6. This CDR3 reads CASSLAGQATTDTQYF. The DNA read from the CDR3 is TGCGCCAGCAGCTTGGCCGGACAGGCAACCACAGATACG.

Notes on this clone: Coverage ceases 3 residues before the CDR3 finishes, and the germline J gene fills in the end. V gene TRBV28 combines with J gene TRBJ1-6, with a weak D call TRBD1 (5 bases). The CDR3 runs to 17 residues. V lost 6 bases and J lost 6, with 21 bases in between. The V gene's germline CDR1 is MDHEN and CDR2 SYDVKM. CDR3 in amino acids: CASRHIDSRLGNSPLHF. The CDR3 DNA, read in part, is TGTGCCAGCAGACATATAGACAGCCGTCTGGGTAATTCACCC. Drawing the rest from reference TRBV28 and TRBJ1-6, the complete variable domain is DVKVTQSSRYLVKRTGEKVFLECVQDMDHENMFWYRQDPGLGLRLIYFSYDVKMKEKGDIPEGYSVSREKKERFSLILESASTNQTSMYLCASRHIDSRLGNSPLHFGNGTRLTVT.

Worth noting for this clone: The read ends 3 residues shy of where the CDR3 ends; the end is completed using the germline J gene. This sequence joins TRBV6-2 or TRBV6-3 and TRBJ2-3, with 7 bases lining up with TRBD2. The germline gives CDR1 MNHEY, CDR2 SVGEGT. The CDR3 length is 15 residues. The CDR3 bases that were read are TGTGCCAGCAGTTACCTAGCGGAGAACCAAGAGACG. It translates to CASSYLAENQET. The full CDR3 reads CASSYLAENQETQYF.

Remarks on this clone: The CDR3 is cut off 3 residues early in the read; its end comes from the germline J gene. The chain is built from TRBV5-5 and TRBJ2-4; D is perhaps TRBD2 (6 bases). The CDR3 totals 15 residues. CDR1 is SGHKS, CDR2 YYEKEE, per germline (reference sequence). The DNA read from the CDR3 is TGTGCCAGCAGCTTGGCTGGAGGGGCTTACTATGGT. This codes for CASSLAGGAYYG. The CDR3 in its entirety is CASSLAGGAYYGQYF.

A word on this clone: The CDR3 extends 3 residues past the end of the read, so its final part is completed from the germline J gene. The chain has TRBV20-1 and TRBJ2-3; TRBD2 aligns across 7 bases. This CDR3 comprises 11 residues. The J segment lost 6 bases and the V segment lost 5 bases, leaving 2 bases of the junction unmatched. In germline, CDR1 is DFQATT, CDR2 SNEGSKA (reference sequence). Partial CDR3 DNA: TGCAGTGCTTGGGAGGGGGATACG. This translates into CSAWEGDT. The whole CDR3 reads CSAWEGDTQYF.

About this clone: Read coverage stops 3 residues before the CDR3 terminus; the germline J gene supplies the remainder. The chain links TRBV6-2 or TRBV6-3 to TRBJ1-2; 7 nucleotides align to TRBD1. The germline V gene encodes CDR1 MNHEY and CDR2 SVGEGT. The CDR3 has 15 residues. CDR3 in amino acids: CASRQQQGTASGYTF. The CDR3 bases that were read are TGTGCCAGCAGGCAACAACAGGGGACAGCGAGCGGC.

Note on this clone: The read stops 3 residues short of the end of the CDR3; the missing end is completed from the germline J gene. The chain links TRBV20-1 to TRBJ1-5; 7 bases match TRBD1. The V and J ends lost 0 bases and 1 base, in that order; junction bases with no gene match: 6. This CDR3 is 16 amino acids long. Germline CDR1 DFQATT, CDR2 SNEGSKA (reference sequence). The CDR3 protein is CSARDLEGQSNQPQHF. The sequenced part of the CDR3 DNA is TGCAGTGCTAGAGATCTCGAGGGACAGAGCAATCAGCCC.

With regard to this clone: The read terminates 3 residues ahead of where the CDR3 ends, so the germline J gene completes it. This chain joins TRBV20-1 and TRBJ2-4; 7 bases are a match to TRBD1. Per germline, CDR1 DFQATT and CDR2 SNEGSKA (reference sequence). The CDR3 sequence is 12 residues long. CDR3 sequence reads: CSAASTGKGQYF. The CDR3 bases that were read are TGCAGTGCTGCCTCGACAGGGAAAGGT.

As for this clone: The read finishes 3 residues shy of the CDR3 end, and the germline J gene is used to complete it. The chain combines TRBV12-3 or TRBV12-4 with TRBJ2-3, with D perhaps TRBD2 (5 bases). The CDR3 is 13 amino acids. Trimming stripped 4 bases from V and 4 bases from J, with 9 bases between. CDR3 sequence: CASSYAGADTQYF. The covered CDR3 bases are TGTGCCAGCAGTTATGCCGGGGCAGATACG.

Points on this clone: The read is 3 residues too short to cover the CDR3 end, so that end is filled in from the germline J gene. This rearrangement joins TRBV20-1 to TRBJ1-5; 7 nucleotides match TRBD1. J lost 8 bases, V lost 4 bases, and 8 bases had no gene match. This CDR3 region has 13 residues. Germline V gives CDR1 DFQATT, CDR2 SNEGSKA (reference sequence). The part of the CDR3 DNA that was read is TGCAGTGCTATCAGAGGGGGCGCGGAGCCC. Residues: CSAIRGGAEP. The full CDR3 protein is CSAIRGGAEPQHF.

Of note for this clone: The observed sequence ends 3 residues before the CDR3 terminus, with the missing tail filled in from the germline J gene. The chain employs TRBV2 and TRBJ2-7, with 7 bases aligning to TRBD2. V dropped 6 bases and J dropped 3; count of bases not matched to a gene: 8. The CDR3 spans 14 residues. Germline V CDR1 and CDR2: SNHLY, FYNNEI. The sequenced part of the CDR3 DNA is TGTGCCAGCAGACTCCGCGGGGGAGTCTACGAG. Translating it yields CASRLRGGVYE. The CDR3 in its entirety is CASRLRGGVYEQYF.

Comments on this clone: From the germline J gene comes the end of the CDR3, since the read stops 3 residues before it. V gene TRBV19 combines with J gene TRBJ2-3, with a possible D match to TRBD2 (7 bases). Trimming left V 5 bases short and J 4 bases short, with 13 bases between. Germline V CDR1 and CDR2: LNHDA, SQIVND (reference sequence). This CDR3 comprises 14 residues. The CDR3 sequence: CASSPTGGADTQYF. The sequenced part of the CDR3 DNA is TGTGCCAGTAGTCCGACGGGGGGCGCAGATACG.

The sequenced part of the CDR3 DNA is TGCAGTGCTAGCCCGTCACTAGCGTTGTATACG. Its protein product is CSASPSLALYT. The complete CDR3 protein is CSASPSLALYTQYF. The V gene is TRBV20-1, the J gene TRBJ2-3; TRBD2 agrees at 7 bases. Sequencing ends 3 residues short of the CDR3 end; the germline J gene provides the rest. The J segment lost 7 bases and the V segment lost 3 bases, leaving 10 bases of the junction unmatched. The CDR3 sequence is 14 residues long. CDR1 and CDR2 from the germline V gene are DFQATT and SNEGSKA (reference sequence).

On this clone: Sequencing ends 3 residues short of the CDR3 end; the germline J gene provides the rest. The V gene is TRBV5-6, the J gene TRBJ1-2, with D possibly matching TRBD1 (6 bases). Per germline, CDR1 SGHDT and CDR2 YYEEEE. The CDR3 covers 14 residues. Partial CDR3 DNA: TGTGCCAGCAGCCCGGGACACCTCCAAGAGACC. Its protein is CASSPGHLQET. The CDR3 reads in full as CASSPGHLQETYTF.

This CDR3 is CASSRLGSGANVLTF. The sequenced part of the CDR3 DNA is TGTGCCAGCAGCCGACTGGGCTCTGGGGCCAACGTC. The rearrangement links TRBV7-2 to TRBJ2-6; D gene uncertain. The read finishes 3 residues shy of the CDR3 end, and the germline J gene is used to complete it. The V gene lost 5 bases and the J gene lost 0 bases, with 8 bases spanning the gap. Looked up from germline, CDR1 is SGHTA and CDR2 is FQGNSA. The CDR3 has 15 amino acids.

On this clone itself: Coverage ceases 3 residues before the CDR3 finishes, and the germline J gene fills in the end. The chain joins TRBV30 to TRBJ1-4; possible D gene TRBD1, 5 bases. The CDR3 has 16 residues. Germline V gives CDR1 GTSNPN, CDR2 SVGIG (reference sequence). The CDR3 reads CACAGVPSSYNSPLFF. The CDR3 DNA, read in part, is TGTGCCTGTGCGGGGGTCCCCAGCTCCTATAATTCACCA. Based on the CDR3 plus reference TRBV30 and TRBJ1-4, the full variable domain is SQTIHQWPATLVQPVGSPLSLECTVEGTSNPNLYWYRQAAGRGLQLLFYSVGIGQISSEVPQNLSASRPQDRQFILSSKKLLLSDSGFYLCACAGVPSSYNSPLFFGSGTQLSVL.

Note on this clone: The read gets to within 3 residues of the CDR3 end, and the germline J gene fills in the rest. This chain joins TRBV6-1 and TRBJ2-2; tentative D call: TRBD1 (6 bases). CDR1 is MNHNS and CDR2 is SASEGT in the germline V gene. The CDR3 is 14 amino acids. The DNA read from the CDR3 is TGTGCCAGCAGTGAAGACAGGGTCTCTGAAAAG. Encoded protein: CASSEDRVSEK. The whole CDR3 region reads CASSEDRVSEKLFF.

A word on this clone: The read terminates 3 residues before the CDR3 end, so the remaining end is supplied by the germline J gene. The V gene is TRBV18, the J gene TRBJ2-1, with 7 bases identical to TRBD1. The germline CDR1 and CDR2 sequences are KGHSH and LQKENI. Trimming took 3 bases from V and 4 from J; bases not matched to a gene: 3. The CDR3 length is 14 residues. Partial CDR3 DNA: TGTGCCAGCTCACCTACAGGGGTGTACAATGAG. Its translation: CASSPTGVYNE. The whole CDR3 protein is CASSPTGVYNEQFF.

On this clone: Coverage ceases 3 residues before the CDR3 finishes, and the germline J gene fills in the end. This sequence joins TRBV7-6 and TRBJ2-5, with D perhaps matching TRBD2 (5 bases). CDR1 is SGHVS, CDR2 FNYEAQ, per germline. CDR3 length: 13 amino acids. Trimming cost V 4 bases and J 5 bases, with 11 bases left between them. The sequenced CDR3 bases are TGTGCCAGCAGCTCCGGGGTTGGGGAGACC. It is translated as CASSSGVGET. The CDR3, in full, reads CASSSGVGETQYF.